This record covers a single T cell receptor beta chain. The data derive from a study of T cell changes during pregnancy in multiple sclerosis. Trimming cost V 0 bases and J 2 bases, with 11 bases left between them. In germline, CDR1 is KGHSH, CDR2 LQKENI. The CDR3 consists of 16 residues. The protocol was immunoSEQ multiplex PCR, while the TCRdb copy is restricted to in-frame clones and leaves out a portion. The repertoire includes roughly 48,000 clones, 88% of them detected once, and 0.95% to 1.5% sits in the top ten. Sequences were derived from CD4+ T cells from peripheral blood mononuclear cells, sampled in the second trimester of pregnancy. This chain uses TRBV18 with TRBJ1-5; D is unclear. The receptor was derived from a female donor with multiple sclerosis, enrolled in a pregnancy study. CDR3 protein: CASSPPGLRGNQPQHF. CDR3 sequence (DNA): TGTGCCAGCTCACCACCTGGACTTAGGGGCAATCAGCCCCAGCATTTT.